The present TCR beta chain was sequenced within a study of shared clonotypes between healthy human individuals. This clone was seen once. Other DNA sequences in the sample encode the same CDR3. The deep-level immunoSEQ assay was used. The data were produced by immunoSEQ multiplex PCR, yet TCRdb's version contains in-frame clones alone and is incomplete. Altogether 560,000 or so clones are present, about 96% being singletons, with the ten largest covering roughly 0.1%. CD45RO-negative, CCR7-positively selected cells formed the naive CD8 fraction, excluding terminally differentiated effector memory CD45RA+ cells. The donors were all Caucasian adults (living in Nashville, Tennessee). The V gene's germline CDR1 is LNHDA and CDR2 SQIVND (reference sequence). The ends were cut back, 6 bases at V and 3 bases at J, with 3 bases in the middle. CDR3 length: 11 amino acids.

This chain joins TRBV19 and TRBJ2-1; D is unclear. The specimen was naive CD8+ T cells sorted from blood. The TCR was taken from a woman younger than 45 in good health. CDR3 nucleotide sequence: TGTGCCAGTAGCCTCTACAATGAGCAGTTCTTC. It codes for CASSLYNEQFF.